This TCR beta chain was sequenced in a study of cytomegalovirus exposure and HLA in healthy donors. Overall study findings and caveats: Reports described diagnosis of cytomegalovirus status by the classifier as highly specific and sensitive. When a later analysis compared HLA-associated TCR beta chains with equally common others, the HLA-associated chains turned out to be more clonally expanded and to have lower generation probabilities.

Notes on this clone: Its matching antigen is unknown. At one boundary the junction diverges from the germline segment, which might be a read error.

The length of the CDR3 is 17 residues. From germline, CDR1 is WNHNN and CDR2 SYGVQD (reference sequence). In the PCR, 60 Vbeta and 13 Jbeta primers were used. Repertoires were generated with immunoSEQ multiplex PCR, while TCRdb's copy carries only in-frame clones and drops some. The table has 90,000 or so clones, nearly 70% seen once. Source material: PBMCs. The chain recombines TRBV10-1 with TRBJ2-1; 13 bases line up with TRBD2. This TCR came from a woman in her 50s in good health and CMV-seropositive. The CDR3: CASSGGTSGNSYNEHFF. The CDR3 bases are TGCGCCAGCAGTGGCGGGACTAGCGGGAACTCATACAATGAGCATTTCTTC.